This T cell receptor beta chain was recovered during a study of T cell clonotyping in hematopoietic cell transplantation. For the study at large: Recipients' pretransplant samples followed cytoreduction. Study-level points and caveats: Higher Inverse Simpson Index values in graft donor and pretransplant recipient predicted broader posttransplant TCR diversity. CD4 and CD8 repertoire contributions could not be separated without sorting.

Points on this clone: Its cognate antigen is unknown.

Time point defined: recipient sample about 28 days before transplant, after cytoreduction. Libraries were prepared by immunoSEQ multiplex PCR; TCRdb keeps only in-frame clonotypes and omits some of them. The sample shows tens of thousands of clones, under 95% of them seen only once. This CDR3 has 13 residues. V lost 8 bases and J 6 bases, leaving 14 bases between the germline ends. Germline V CDR1 and CDR2: ENHRY, SYGVKD. The V gene is TRBV10-3, the J gene TRBJ1-5; tentatively, D is TRBD1 (6 bases). The material sequenced was peripheral blood mononuclear cells, taken before stem cell transplant. The receptor was derived from a man aged 50 to 60 with acute myeloid leukemia. Some clones in this sample may be carry-over from other donors' samples. The CDR3 nucleotides read TGTGCCATCGGGGAGCAGGGGTCTCAGCCCCAGCATTTT. Translated, it gives CAIGEQGSQPQHF.